This TCR beta chain stems from a study of regulatory T cells in long-lasting Graves disease. HTBI primers from iRepertoire and Arm-PCR of CDR3 regions yielded the TCR beta libraries. TCRdb reanalysed the multiplex PCR reads using MiXCR and keeps one entry per CDR3 protein. The sample has 350,000 to 450,000 distinct CDR3 sequences; approximately 15% are singletons. The CDR3 spans 13 residues. Germline CDR1 MNHNS, CDR2 SASEGT. The V end lost 6 bases, the J end lost 3 bases, and 11 bases lay between the germline ends. Specified time point: newly diagnosed GD, antithyroid drugs for less than 3 months. With RNA extracted from PBMCs as input, the TCR library was made. These same records also appear under a second study, on T cells in Graves' hyperthyroidism and ophthalmopathy.

This chain uses TRBV6-1 with TRBJ1-2, with D hard to call. The receptor comes from a woman aged 40 to 50 with Graves disease. The sample in question was peripheral blood mononuclear cells (PBMCs), obtained at new diagnosis, from a patient treated with antithyroid drugs. This chain's CDR3 is CASRSDRYYGYTF. In DNA form, the CDR3 reads TGTGCCAGCAGGTCTGACCGATACTATGGCTACACCTTC.